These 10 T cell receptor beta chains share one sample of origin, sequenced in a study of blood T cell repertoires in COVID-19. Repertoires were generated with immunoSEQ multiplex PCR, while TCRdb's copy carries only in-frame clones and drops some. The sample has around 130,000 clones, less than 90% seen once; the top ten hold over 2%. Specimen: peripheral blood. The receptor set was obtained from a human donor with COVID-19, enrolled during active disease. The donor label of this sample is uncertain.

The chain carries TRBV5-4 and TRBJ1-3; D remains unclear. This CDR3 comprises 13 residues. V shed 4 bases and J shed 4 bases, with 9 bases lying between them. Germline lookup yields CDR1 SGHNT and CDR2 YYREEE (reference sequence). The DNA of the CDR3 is TGTGCCAGCAGCCCCCAGGTCGGAAACACCATATATTTT. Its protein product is CASSPQVGNTIYF.

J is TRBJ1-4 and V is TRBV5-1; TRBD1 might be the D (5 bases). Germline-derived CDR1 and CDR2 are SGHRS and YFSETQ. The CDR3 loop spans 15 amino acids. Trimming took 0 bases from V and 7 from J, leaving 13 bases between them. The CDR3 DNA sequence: TGCGCCAGCAGCTTGGGGCAGGGTGAGATTGAAAAACTGTTTTTT. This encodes CASSLGQGEIEKLFF.

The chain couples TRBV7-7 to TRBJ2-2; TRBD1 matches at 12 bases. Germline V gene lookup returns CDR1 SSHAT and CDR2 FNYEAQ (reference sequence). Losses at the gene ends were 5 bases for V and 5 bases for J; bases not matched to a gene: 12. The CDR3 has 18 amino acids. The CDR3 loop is CASSAAIRDRGLTGELFF. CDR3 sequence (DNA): TGTGCCAGCAGCGCGGCGATCCGGGACAGGGGGCTGACCGGGGAGCTGTTTTTT.

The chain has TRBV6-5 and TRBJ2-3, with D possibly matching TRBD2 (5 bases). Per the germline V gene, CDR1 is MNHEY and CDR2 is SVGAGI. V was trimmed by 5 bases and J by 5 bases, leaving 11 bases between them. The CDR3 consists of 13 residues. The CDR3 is CASSLEREDTQYF. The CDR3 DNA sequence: TGTGCCAGCAGTCTAGAACGGGAAGATACGCAGTATTTT.

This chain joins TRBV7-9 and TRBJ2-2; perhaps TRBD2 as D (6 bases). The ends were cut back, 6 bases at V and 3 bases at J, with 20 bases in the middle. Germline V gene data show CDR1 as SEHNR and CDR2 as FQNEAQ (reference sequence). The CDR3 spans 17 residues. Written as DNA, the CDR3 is TGTGCCAGCAGGCTGGGTTCGAGACTAGTGGACACCGGGGAGCTGTTTTTT. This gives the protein CASRLGSRLVDTGELFF.

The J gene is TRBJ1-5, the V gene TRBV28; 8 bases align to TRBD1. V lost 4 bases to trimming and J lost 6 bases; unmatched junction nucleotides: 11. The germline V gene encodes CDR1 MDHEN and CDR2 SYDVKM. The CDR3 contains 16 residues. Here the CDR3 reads CASSSADRAGGQPQHF. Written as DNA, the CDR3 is TGTGCCAGCAGTTCCGCGGACAGGGCAGGCGGTCAGCCCCAGCATTTT. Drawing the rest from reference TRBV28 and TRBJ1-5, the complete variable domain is DVKVTQSSRYLVKRTGEKVFLECVQDMDHENMFWYRQDPGLGLRLIYFSYDVKMKEKGDIPEGYSVSREKKERFSLILESASTNQTSMYLCASSSADRAGGQPQHFGDGTRLSIL.

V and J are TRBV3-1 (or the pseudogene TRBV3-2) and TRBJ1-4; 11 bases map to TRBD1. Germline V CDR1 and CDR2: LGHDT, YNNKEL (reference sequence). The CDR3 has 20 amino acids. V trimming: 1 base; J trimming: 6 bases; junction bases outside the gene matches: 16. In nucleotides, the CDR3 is TGTGCCAGCAGCCAAGCCATCGGGGACAGGGGGTTTCGGTTTGATGAAAAACTGTTTTTT. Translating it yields CASSQAIGDRGFRFDEKLFF.

CDR3 residues: CASSQGANQPQHF. In DNA form, the CDR3 reads TGTGCCAGCTCACAAGGGGCGAATCAGCCCCAGCATTTT. The chain combines TRBV18 with TRBJ1-5, with a possible D match to TRBD1 (5 bases). V was clipped by 4 bases and J by 4 bases, with 8 bases between them. The CDR3 contains 13 residues. CDR1 and CDR2 (germline): KGHSH, LQKENI. Full variable domain (rest looked up from reference TRBV18 and TRBJ1-5): NAGVMQNPRHLVRRRGQEARLRCSPMKGHSHVYWYRQLPEEGLKFMVYLQKENIIDESGMPKERFSAEFPKEGPSILRIQQVVRGDSAAYFCASSQGANQPQHFGDGTRLSIL.

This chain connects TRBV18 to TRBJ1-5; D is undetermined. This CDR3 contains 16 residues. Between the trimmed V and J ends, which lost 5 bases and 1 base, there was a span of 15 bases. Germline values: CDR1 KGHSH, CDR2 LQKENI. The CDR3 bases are TGTGCCAGCTCAGCAAGCTACGTGGAGAGCAATCAGCCCCAGCATTTT. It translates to CASSASYVESNQPQHF.

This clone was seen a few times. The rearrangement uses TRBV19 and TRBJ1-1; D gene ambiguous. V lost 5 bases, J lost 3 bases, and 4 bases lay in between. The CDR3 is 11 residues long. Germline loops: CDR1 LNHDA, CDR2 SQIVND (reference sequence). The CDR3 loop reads CASSRYTEAFF. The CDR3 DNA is TGTGCCAGTAGTCGGTACACTGAAGCTTTCTTT.